Listed below are T cell receptor beta chains from one sample, sequenced in a study of cytomegalovirus exposure and HLA in healthy donors. Clones were read by immunoSEQ multiplex PCR, and TCRdb kept only the in-frame ones, dropping some. The repertoire holds over 150,000 clones, with approximately 81% as singletons. The sequenced material came from PBMCs. The receptors were sampled from a boy aged 2 to 10 in good health and CMV-seronegative. CDR3s include the opening cysteine and the closing phenylalanine or tryptophan. A D gene is named only where the DNA matches it firmly. Part of the rows lack a size; the others show once, few, many or a class for expanded clones.

V gene: TRBV28; D gene: TRBD1; J gene: TRBJ1-6; clone size: -; CDR3 DNA: TGTGCCAGCACCTCGGGACAGCTCAATTCACCCCTCCACTTT; CDR3 protein: CASTSGQLNSPLHF
V gene: TRBV5-1; D gene: TRBD2; J gene: TRBJ2-1; clone size: -; CDR3 DNA: TGCGCCAGCTCTTCCGGGACTAGCGCTGATGTTGGGTTCTTC; CDR3 protein: CASSSGTSADVGFF
V gene: TRBV5-6; D gene: TRBD1; J gene: TRBJ1-2; clone size: -; CDR3 DNA: TGTGCCAGCAGCTTGGGAGACAGGGGGCTGAGGGGCTACACCTTC; CDR3 protein: CASSLGDRGLRGYTF
V gene: TRBV5-1; D gene: -; J gene: TRBJ1-2; clone size: -; CDR3 DNA: TGCGCCAGCAGCCCTGCGGGGGGGGCGGCGTATGGCTACACCTTC; CDR3 protein: CASSPAGGAAYGYTF
V gene: TRBV20-1; D gene: TRBD1; J gene: TRBJ2-7; clone size: -; CDR3 DNA: TGCAGTGCCCGGACAGGGGCCGAGCAGTACTTC; CDR3 protein: CSARTGAEQYF
V gene: TRBV7-9; D gene: TRBD1; J gene: TRBJ2-7; clone size: -; CDR3 DNA: TGTGCCAGCAGCTTAGCGCGACAGGGGTACGAGCAGTACTTC; CDR3 protein: CASSLARQGYEQYF
V gene: TRBV5-1; D gene: -; J gene: TRBJ2-3; clone size: -; CDR3 DNA: TGCGCCAGCAGAGCCAACACAGATACGCAGTATTTT; CDR3 protein: CASRANTDTQYF
V gene: TRBV28; D gene: -; J gene: TRBJ2-1; clone size: -; CDR3 DNA: TGTGCCAGCGGGCCTTTCGGCAGGGTGAGCAATGAGCAGTTCTTC; CDR3 protein: CASGPFGRVSNEQFF
V gene: TRBV19; D gene: TRBD2; J gene: TRBJ2-1; clone size: -; CDR3 DNA: TGTGCCAGTAAACGACTAGCGGGAGTCAATGAGCAGTTCTTC; CDR3 protein: CASKRLAGVNEQFF
V gene: TRBV6-1; D gene: -; J gene: TRBJ1-4; clone size: -; CDR3 DNA: TGTGCCAGCAGTGAAGATACACCCATTAATGAAAAACTGTTTTTT; CDR3 protein: CASSEDTPINEKLFF
V gene: TRBV6-5; D gene: -; J gene: TRBJ2-2; clone size: -; CDR3 DNA: TGTGCCAGCAGTTATCAGGGGAGCACCGGGGAGCTGTTTTTT; CDR3 protein: CASSYQGSTGELFF
V gene: TRBV15; D gene: TRBD2; J gene: TRBJ2-2; clone size: once; CDR3 DNA: TGTGCCACCAGCGGGGGACTAGCGGGAAGTAGAGCCGGGGAGCTGTTTTTT; CDR3 protein: CATSGGLAGSRAGELFF
V gene: TRBV6-1; D gene: -; J gene: TRBJ2-7; clone size: -; CDR3 DNA: TGTGCCAGCAGTGGGGGGGACGAGGGTGTAACCTACGAGCAGTACTTC; CDR3 protein: CASSGGDEGVTYEQYF
V gene: TRBV28; D gene: TRBD1; J gene: TRBJ1-2; clone size: -; CDR3 DNA: TGTGCCAGCAGTTTAACTCTGGACAGGAGCTATGGCTACACCTTC; CDR3 protein: CASSLTLDRSYGYTF
V gene: TRBV18; D gene: TRBD2; J gene: TRBJ2-3; clone size: -; CDR3 DNA: TGTGCCAGCTCGCATAAGGGACTAGCGGGCGAACGAACCAGCACAGATACGCAGTATTTT; CDR3 protein: CASSHKGLAGERTSTDTQYF
V gene: TRBV15; D gene: TRBD2; J gene: TRBJ2-1; clone size: -; CDR3 DNA: TGTGCCACCAGCAGGTCCCCCGTAGCGGGAGTCTCCTACAATGAGCAGTTCTTC; CDR3 protein: CATSRSPVAGVSYNEQFF
V gene: TRBV18; D gene: TRBD2; J gene: TRBJ2-1; clone size: -; CDR3 DNA: TGTGCCAGCTCACCACCGGACCCGGGACTAGCCAATGAGCAGTTCTTC; CDR3 protein: CASSPPDPGLANEQFF
V gene: TRBV5-1; D gene: -; J gene: TRBJ1-1; clone size: -; CDR3 DNA: TGCGCCAGCAGCTTGGGAGCAAACACTGAAGCTTTCTTT; CDR3 protein: CASSLGANTEAFF
V gene: TRBV5-6; D gene: TRBD2; J gene: TRBJ2-5; clone size: -; CDR3 DNA: TGTGCCAGCACCCTAGCGGGAGTGCGGGAGACCCAGTACTTC; CDR3 protein: CASTLAGVRETQYF
V gene: TRBV9; D gene: -; J gene: TRBJ2-6; clone size: -; CDR3 DNA: TGTGCCAGCAGCCCTGCAGGGTCTGGGGCCAACGTCCTGACTTTC; CDR3 protein: CASSPAGSGANVLTF
V gene: TRBV6-6; D gene: -; J gene: TRBJ2-7; clone size: -; CDR3 DNA: TGTGCCAGCACCGATCGGGGCTCCTACGAGCAGTACTTC; CDR3 protein: CASTDRGSYEQYF
V gene: TRBV25-1; D gene: -; J gene: TRBJ1-4; clone size: once; CDR3 DNA: TGTGCCAGTAGTGAATATCAGGGACAAACAAAGCTGTTTTTT; CDR3 protein: CASSEYQGQTKLFF
V gene: TRBV4-1; D gene: TRBD2; J gene: TRBJ2-1; clone size: -; CDR3 DNA: TGCGCCAGCAGCCATCTAGCGGGAGGGTTAGACAATGAGCAGTTCTTC; CDR3 protein: CASSHLAGGLDNEQFF
V gene: TRBV5-4; D gene: -; J gene: TRBJ2-6; clone size: -; CDR3 DNA: TGTGCCAGCAGCTTCTATGGGCGCTTATCTGGGGCCAACGTCCTGACTTTC; CDR3 protein: CASSFYGRLSGANVLTF
V gene: TRBV7-8; D gene: -; J gene: TRBJ2-1; clone size: -; CDR3 DNA: TGTGCCAGCAGCTTAATTCAGGGCCTGGGGGAGCAGTTCTTC; CDR3 protein: CASSLIQGLGEQFF
V gene: TRBV4-2; D gene: -; J gene: TRBJ1-1; clone size: -; CDR3 DNA: TGTGCCAGCAGCCAAAGGCAGGTTAACACTGAAGCTTTCTTT; CDR3 protein: CASSQRQVNTEAFF
V gene: TRBV10-3; D gene: -; J gene: TRBJ2-1; clone size: -; CDR3 DNA: TGTGCCATCAGTGACAACGATTTCCCGGGGAATGAGCAGTTCTTC; CDR3 protein: CAISDNDFPGNEQFF
V gene: TRBV5-4; D gene: -; J gene: TRBJ2-5; clone size: -; CDR3 DNA: TGTGCCAGCAGCACCACAGGGCTGGGAGAGACCCAGTACTTC; CDR3 protein: CASSTTGLGETQYF
V gene: TRBV5-6; D gene: -; J gene: TRBJ2-5; clone size: -; CDR3 DNA: TGTGCCAGCAGCTGGGGGACTTACGGGGAGCAGTACTTC; CDR3 protein: CASSWGTYGEQYF
V gene: TRBV18; D gene: -; J gene: TRBJ1-3; clone size: -; CDR3 DNA: TGTGCCAGCTCACCTTCCACAGCACGGAACACCATATATTTT; CDR3 protein: CASSPSTARNTIYF
V gene: TRBV20-1; D gene: -; J gene: TRBJ2-7; clone size: -; CDR3 DNA: TGCAGTGCCCCAGTCGTCTACGAGCAGTACTTC; CDR3 protein: CSAPVVYEQYF
V gene: TRBV4-1; D gene: TRBD2; J gene: TRBJ2-1; clone size: -; CDR3 DNA: TGCGCCAGCAGCCCCGGGACTAGCGGGAACAGGCAGTTCTTC; CDR3 protein: CASSPGTSGNRQFF
V gene: TRBV19; D gene: -; J gene: TRBJ1-5; clone size: -; CDR3 DNA: TGTGCCAGTACGAATGTTCCGAGGGTGATCAATCAGCCCCAGCATTTT; CDR3 protein: CASTNVPRVINQPQHF
V gene: TRBV7-9; D gene: -; J gene: TRBJ1-1; clone size: few; CDR3 DNA: TGTGCCAGCAGCTTCGACAAGAGGAACACTGAAGCTTTCTTT; CDR3 protein: CASSFDKRNTEAFF